A single sample is the source of the 16 T cell receptor beta chains below, sequenced in a study of neurological immune-mediated disorders. TCRdb re-derived calls from the 5' RACE reads in MiXCR, one entry per CDR3 protein. The repertoire holds tens of thousands of distinct CDR3 sequences, with about 5% as singletons. Sample: CD4+ T cells from blood. The origin of the receptors is a woman aged 18-29 years with multiple sclerosis.

There are many counts of this clonotype. The chain carries TRBV10-3 and TRBJ1-2; D not resolved. V lost 3 bases and J 5 bases, leaving 10 bases between the germline ends. The CDR3 length is 13 residues. The germline gives CDR1 ENHRY, CDR2 SYGVKD. As DNA, the CDR3 is TGTGCCATCAGTGAAGGGCAGGTATATGGCTACACCTTC. This codes for CAISEGQVYGYTF.

This clonotype was detected ten times or more. V gene TRBV6-5 combines with J gene TRBJ1-5; TRBD1 is a possible D gene (5 bases). This CDR3 is built from 14 residues. V lost 0 bases and J lost 6, with 9 bases in between. CDR1 is MNHEY and CDR2 is SVGAGI in the germline V gene. The CDR3 protein is CASSYSMGTQPQHF. CDR3 DNA sequence: TGTGCCAGCAGTTACTCGATGGGGACTCAGCCCCAGCATTTT.

Ten or more counts support this clonotype. The CDR3 reads CASSFGTAGTQYF. As DNA, the CDR3 is TGTGCCAGCAGTTTTGGTACCGCGGGTACGCAGTATTTT. The rearrangement joins TRBV12-3 or TRBV12-4 to TRBJ2-3; possibly TRBD2 for D (5 bases). V lost 3 bases and J lost 8, with 12 bases in between. There are 13 residues in the CDR3.

This clonotype was observed a handful of times. The chain carries TRBV6-2 or TRBV6-3 and TRBJ1-1, with 7 bases identical to TRBD1. Germline assignment: CDR1 MNHEY and CDR2 SVGEGT. With 8 bases clipped from V and 3 bases from J, the junction kept 3 bases outside the gene matches. The length of the CDR3 is 12 residues. The CDR3 DNA is TGTGCCAGCGATACAGGGGACACTGAAGCTTTCTTT. Protein: CASDTGDTEAFF.

This clonotype was counted at least ten times. The gene calls are TRBV2 and TRBJ2-5; no firm D call. This CDR3 is built from 13 residues. Germline CDR1 SNHLY, CDR2 FYNNEI. The V end lost 5 bases, the J end lost 1 base, and 8 bases lay between the germline ends. CDR3: CASSSRPQETQYF. DNA for the CDR3: TGTGCCAGCAGTTCCAGACCCCAAGAGACCCAGTACTTC.

This clonotype showed up just a few times. CDR3 in DNA: TGCAGTGCCATCAAACAGGCGAACTATGGCTACACCTTC. Translated, it gives CSAIKQANYGYTF. V is TRBV20-1 and J is TRBJ1-2; maybe TRBD1 (5 bases). CDR1 and CDR2 (germline): DFQATT, SNEGSKA (reference sequence). The V end lost 6 bases, the J end lost 2 bases, and 13 bases lay between the germline ends. The CDR3 consists of 13 residues.

This clonotype was seen ten or more times. The chain employs TRBV10-3 and TRBJ1-1; unclear D gene. The germline V gene has CDR1 ENHRY and CDR2 SYGVKD. Trimming pared 0 bases from V and 0 bases from J, leaving 11 bases between. This CDR3 contains 16 residues. This chain's CDR3 is CAISESYGVMNTEAFF. Written as DNA, the CDR3 is TGTGCCATCAGTGAGTCGTATGGGGTCATGAACACTGAAGCTTTCTTT.

This clonotype came up many times. The gene calls are TRBV4-3 and TRBJ2-2; no clear D gene. V lost 0 bases, J lost 4 bases, and 12 bases lay in between. Germline V gene sequence: CDR1 LGHNA, CDR2 YSLEER. There are 16 residues in the CDR3. CDR3 residues: CASSQEMGQITGELFF. The CDR3 region has the DNA TGCGCCAGCAGCCAAGAGATGGGTCAGATCACCGGGGAGCTGTTTTTT.

This clonotype was found many times. The CDR3 reads CSAKSAVNNSPLHF. DNA for the CDR3: TGCAGTGCTAAATCGGCAGTTAATAATTCACCCCTCCACTTT. The chain is built from TRBV20-1 and TRBJ1-6; D remains ambiguous. Looked up from germline, CDR1 is DFQATT and CDR2 is SNEGSKA (reference sequence). The V gene lost 4 bases and the J gene lost 5 bases, with 12 bases spanning the gap. The length of the CDR3 is 14 residues.

The sample holds many counts of this clonotype. The chain links TRBV7-3 to TRBJ2-7, with unresolved D. The CDR3 consists of 13 residues. Germline V gene lookup returns CDR1 SGHTA and CDR2 FQGTGA. V was pared by 1 base and J by 3 bases, with 7 bases between. CDR3 sequence reads: CASSLNPGYEQYF. CDR3 bases: TGTGCCAGCAGCTTAAATCCCGGCTACGAGCAGTACTTC.

This clonotype was recorded a few times. The CDR3 DNA follows: TGTGCCAGCAGCTCGGTCCACAGGGATGGGGTAGTCGAGCAGTACTTC. It translates to CASSSVHRDGVVEQYF. The gene calls are TRBV5-4 and TRBJ2-7; TRBD1 is a possible D gene (6 bases). V lost 3 bases to trimming and J lost 6 bases, with 22 bases between them. Per germline, CDR1 SGHNT and CDR2 YYREEE (reference sequence). CDR3 size: 16 residues.

This clonotype has ten or more counts. The chain couples TRBV7-6 to TRBJ2-3, with D possibly matching TRBD1 (6 bases). The CDR3 spans 16 residues. The V end lost 1 base, the J end lost 0 bases, and 11 bases lay between the germline ends. Germline V lookup: CDR1 SGHVS, CDR2 FNYEAQ. For the CDR3, the DNA is TGTGCCAGCAGCTTAGTTTCGGGACAAAGCACAGATACGCAGTATTTT. The encoded protein is CASSLVSGQSTDTQYF.

This clonotype was picked up many times. V is TRBV3-1 and J is TRBJ1-1, with a possible D match to TRBD1 (6 bases). The V gene lost 4 bases and the J gene lost 7 bases, with 16 bases spanning the gap. In germline, CDR1 is LGHDT, CDR2 YNNKEL (reference sequence). CDR3 length: 14 residues. CDR3 residues: CASSPVRGESEAFF. The CDR3 nucleotides read TGTGCCAGCAGCCCAGTCAGGGGTGAGAGTGAAGCTTTCTTT. The variable domain in full, with the rest retrieved from reference TRBV3-1 and TRBJ1-1, is DTAVSQTPKYLVTQMGNDKSIKCEQNLGHDTMYWYKQDSKKFLKIMFSYNNKELIINETVPNRFSPKSPDKAHLNLHINSLELGDSAVYFCASSPVRGESEAFFGQGTRLTVV.

The sample holds many counts of this clonotype. The chain combines TRBV28 with TRBJ2-7, with TRBD2 identical over 11 bases. The CDR3 has 15 amino acids. Germline V gene sequence: CDR1 MDHEN, CDR2 SYDVKM. V lost 5 bases and J lost 6; bases outside the gene matches: 9. The CDR3 loop is CASSHSSGRRGEQYV. CDR3 DNA: TGTGCCAGCAGTCATTCTAGCGGGAGGAGGGGCGAGCAGTACGTC.

This clonotype was observed many times. This chain links TRBV7-8 with TRBJ2-1, with D perhaps given as TRBD1 or TRBD2 (5 bases each). CDR3 length: 18 amino acids. V dropped 2 bases and J dropped 0 bases, with 17 bases sitting between them. CDR1 SGHVS and CDR2 FQNEAQ come from the germline V gene. CDR3: CASSLLSGTLSSYNEQFF. The CDR3 DNA follows: TGTGCCAGCAGCTTACTATCAGGGACCCTTAGCTCCTACAATGAGCAGTTCTTC. The full variable domain, completed using reference TRBV7-8 and TRBJ2-1, is GAGVSQSPRYKVAKRGQDVALRCDPISGHVSLFWYQQALGQGPEFLTYFQNEAQLDKSGLPSDRFFAERPEGSVSTLKIQRTQQEDSAVYLCASSLLSGTLSSYNEQFFGPGTRLTVL.

In its sample, this clonotype was seen many times. This chain connects TRBV6-2 or TRBV6-3 to TRBJ2-1; D not certain. Trimming shortened V by 6 bases and J by 9 bases, and 9 bases separated the two germline ends. Germline V gene data show CDR1 as MNHEY and CDR2 as SVGEGT. The CDR3 totals 11 residues. The CDR3 DNA reads as TGTGCCAGCAGCCGCCTCGGTGAGCAGTTCTTC. Its protein product is CASSRLGEQFF.